This entry describes one TCR beta chain. CDR3 length equals 16 residues. The J segment lost 0 bases and the V segment lost 5 bases, leaving 9 bases of the junction unmatched. The germline CDR1 and CDR2 sequences are SEHNR and FQNEAQ (reference sequence). In the original analysis: Estimation of nucleated cell counts was performed using reference gene primer amplification. Some clones are missing from TCRdb's copy, which holds only in-frame ones; the method was immunoSEQ multiplex PCR. V and J calls plus clone size are reproduced from that table; the DNA served to infer D and trimming. This sample yields some 150,000 clones, of which around 84% are seen a single time; 8.2% belongs to the top ten. This record comes from a study of blood T cell repertoires in COVID-19.

Material: peripheral blood. The gene calls are TRBV7-9 and TRBJ1-2, with TRBD1 identical over 7 bases. The source of this sequence is a woman aged 55-75 years with acute or convalescent COVID-19. In nucleotides, the CDR3 is TGTGCCAGCAGCCTGGGGACAGCCATAGCTAACTATGGCTACACCTTC. It specifies CASSLGTAIANYGYTF.